The present T cell receptor (beta chain) was sequenced within a study of technical replicates of blood from several donors. Assay: immunoSEQ multiplex PCR; the TCRdb copy retains only in-frame clones and omits some. Among 9,500 to 15,000 clones listed, almost 95% were seen once. What was sequenced was PBMCs. The origin of this receptor is a human donor in good health.

CDR3: CASSIPGAYEQYF. CDR3 nucleotides: TGTGCCAGTAGTATTCCAGGGGCCTACGAGCAGTACTTC. V and J are TRBV19 and TRBJ2-7, with D tentatively TRBD1 (6 bases). Between the trimmed V and J ends, which lost 3 bases and 2 bases, there was a span of 8 bases. The CDR3 covers 13 residues. CDR1 and CDR2 (germline): LNHDA, SQIVND (reference sequence).